These 20 T cell receptor beta chains share one sample of origin, sequenced in a study of T cell changes during pregnancy in multiple sclerosis. Generated by immunoSEQ multiplex PCR, the TCRdb table keeps only in-frame clones and is missing some. The data hold about 85,000 clones, with about 89% observed a single time. Here the sequenced sample was peripheral blood, taken in the first trimester of pregnancy. These receptors all come from a female donor with multiple sclerosis, enrolled in a pregnancy study.

V and J are TRBV7-9 and TRBJ2-3; D is unclear. The germline CDR1 and CDR2 sequences are SEHNR and FQNEAQ (reference sequence). There are 15 residues in the CDR3. Trimming removed 2 bases from V and 0 bases from J, with 9 bases in between. The CDR3 loop reads CASSLTGASTDTQYF. The CDR3 coding sequence is TGTGCCAGCAGCTTAACGGGTGCTAGCACAGATACGCAGTATTTT.

The chain is built from TRBV9 and TRBJ2-5; 10 bases fit TRBD2. The CDR3 runs to 16 residues. In germline, CDR1 is SGDLS, CDR2 YYNGEE. V lost 1 base, J lost 4 bases, and 7 bases stayed unmatched. The CDR3, as DNA: TGTGCCAGCAGCGTATCTAGCGGGGGAAGTCGAGAGACCCAGTACTTC. Translating it yields CASSVSSGGSRETQYF.

The V gene is TRBV11-2, the J gene TRBJ1-6; 7 positions match TRBD1. J was trimmed by 5 bases and V by 2 bases; bases with no gene match: 15. CDR3 length equals 19 residues. Germline assignment: CDR1 SGHAT and CDR2 FQNNGV. The CDR3 bases are TGTGCCAGCAGCTTAATGGACCCCGGGACAGACGGACATAATTCACCCCTCCACTTT. This gives the protein CASSLMDPGTDGHNSPLHF.

This sequence joins TRBV7-9 and TRBJ2-3, with 8 bases aligning to TRBD1. The CDR3 is made up of 15 amino acids. V lost 2 bases to trimming and J lost 5 bases; unmatched junction nucleotides: 6. Germline V gene data show CDR1 as SEHNR and CDR2 as FQNEAQ (reference sequence). The CDR3 nucleotides are TGTGCCAGCAGCTTACAGGGGGCGAATGGAGATACGCAGTATTTT. Protein: CASSLQGANGDTQYF.

This rearrangement joins TRBV27 to TRBJ1-5; a weak D match, TRBD1 (6 bases). Germline CDR1 is MNHEY and CDR2 is SMNVEV (reference sequence). The CDR3 is 14 amino acids. Between the trimmed V and J ends, which lost 4 bases and 2 bases, there was a span of 9 bases. Written as DNA, the CDR3 is TGTGCCAGCAGTTATTCAGGGGGCAATCAGCCCCAGCATTTT. It specifies CASSYSGGNQPQHF.

The rearrangement links TRBV7-9 to TRBJ2-7; a possible D gene is TRBD2 (5 bases). CDR1 is SEHNR, CDR2 FQNEAQ, per germline (reference sequence). The ends were cut back, 4 bases at V and 4 bases at J, with 17 bases in the middle. The CDR3 length is 15 residues. Here the CDR3 DNA reads TGTGCCAGCAGCTGGATTGGGTTGGGAGTGTACGAGCAGTACTTC. Its protein product is CASSWIGLGVYEQYF.

About this clone: Germline is not matched at one junction end, which may reflect a read error. This chain links TRBV7-7 with TRBJ2-1; TRBD2 matches at 10 bases. From germline, CDR1 is SSHAT and CDR2 FNYEAQ (reference sequence). This CDR3 is 15 amino acids long. CDR3 sequence reads: CASSPLAGGYNEQFF. The CDR3 DNA is TGTGCTAGCAGCCCATTAGCGGGGGGCTACAATGAGCAGTTCTTC. Together with reference TRBV7-7 and TRBJ2-1, the CDR3 gives the full variable domain: GAGVSQSPRYKVTKRGQDVTLRCDPISSHATLYWYQQALGQGPEFLTYFNYEAQPDKSGLPSDRFSAERPEGSISTLTIQRTEQRDSAMYRCASSPLAGGYNEQFFGPGTRLTVL.

The chain recombines TRBV10-1 with TRBJ2-4, with 9 bases matching TRBD1. J was trimmed by 0 bases and V by 6 bases; bases with no gene match: 18. The CDR3 covers 20 residues. Looked up from germline, CDR1 is WNHNN and CDR2 is SYGVQD (reference sequence). The CDR3 here is CASSPNGDREVNLAKNIQYF. The CDR3 nucleotides are TGCGCCAGCAGCCCAAATGGGGACAGGGAGGTTAACTTAGCCAAAAACATTCAGTACTTC.

The V and J genes are TRBV7-2 and TRBJ2-7, with D hard to call. V was trimmed by 1 base and J by 0 bases, leaving 7 bases between them. This CDR3 is 14 amino acids long. Germline CDR1 SGHTA, CDR2 FQGNSA. The CDR3 DNA reads TGTGCCAGCAGCTTAGTCTTGTTCTCCTACGAGCAGTACTTC. This codes for CASSLVLFSYEQYF.

The chain couples TRBV7-3 to TRBJ2-1; 8 positions match TRBD1. The V segment lost 4 bases and the J segment 5 bases; nucleotides outside the gene matches: 7. Germline V lookup: CDR1 SGHTA, CDR2 FQGTGA. CDR3 length equals 15 residues. CDR3 DNA: TGTGCCAGCAGCTATTCCGGGACAGGAAACAATGAGCAGTTCTTC. Protein product: CASSYSGTGNNEQFF. Looking up the rest from reference TRBV7-3 and TRBJ2-1 gives the full variable domain: GAGVSQTPSNKVTEKGKYVELRCDPISGHTALYWYRQSLGQGPEFLIYFQGTGAADDSGLPNDRFFAVRPEGSVSTLKIQRTERGDSAVYLCASSYSGTGNNEQFFGPGTRLTVL.

The V call is TRBV5-1, the J call TRBJ1-5, with 7 bases that match TRBD1. CDR3 size: 16 residues. The germline CDR1 and CDR2 sequences are SGHRS and YFSETQ. V dropped 0 bases and J dropped 1; count of bases not matched to a gene: 4. The CDR3 protein is CASSLETGRSNQPQHF. The CDR3 DNA reads as TGCGCCAGCAGCTTGGAGACAGGGAGGAGCAATCAGCCCCAGCATTTT. The entire variable domain, with the rest obtained from reference TRBV5-1 and TRBJ1-5, is as follows: KAGVTQTPRYLIKTRGQQVTLSCSPISGHRSVSWYQQTPGQGLQFLFEYFSETQRNKGNFPGRFSGRQFSNSRSEMNVSTLELGDSALYLCASSLETGRSNQPQHFGDGTRLSIL.

This clone turned up a few times. The rearrangement links TRBV30 to TRBJ2-5; D might be TRBD1 (5 bases). The V end lost 2 bases, the J end lost 1 base, and 11 bases lay between the germline ends. This CDR3 spans 14 amino acids. In germline, CDR1 is GTSNPN, CDR2 SVGIG (reference sequence). The CDR3 DNA reads TGTGCCTGGAGTCGATTTAGGGGCCAAGAGACCCAGTACTTC. Translation gives CAWSRFRGQETQYF. Supplemented by reference TRBV30 and TRBJ2-5, the full variable domain reads SQTIHQWPATLVQPVGSPLSLECTVEGTSNPNLYWYRQAAGRGLQLLFYSVGIGQISSEVPQNLSASRPQDRQFILSSKKLLLSDSGFYLCAWSRFRGQETQYFGPGTRLLVL.

The chain recombines TRBV27 with TRBJ2-3; 7 bases line up with TRBD2. There are 14 residues in the CDR3. Germline V gene data show CDR1 as MNHEY and CDR2 as SMNVEV (reference sequence). The trim removed 6 bases at V and 4 bases at J, leaving 7 bases unmatched. This chain's CDR3 is CASSQPGLPDTQYF. The CDR3 region has the DNA TGTGCCAGCAGCCAGCCGGGACTACCAGATACGCAGTATTTT.

This chain connects TRBV7-3 to TRBJ2-1, with 10 bases that match TRBD2. CDR1 is SGHTA, CDR2 FQGTGA, per germline. CDR3 length equals 15 residues. The J segment lost 4 bases and the V segment lost 4 bases, leaving 4 bases of the junction unmatched. CDR3 sequence (DNA): TGTGCCAGCAGCTCCGGGACTAGCGCATACAATGAGCAGTTCTTC. It is translated as CASSSGTSAYNEQFF. Variable domain in full (rest from reference TRBV7-3 and TRBJ2-1): GAGVSQTPSNKVTEKGKYVELRCDPISGHTALYWYRQSLGQGPEFLIYFQGTGAADDSGLPNDRFFAVRPEGSVSTLKIQRTERGDSAVYLCASSSGTSAYNEQFFGPGTRLTVL.

This chain links TRBV9 with TRBJ2-2; TRBD1 matches at 7 bases. J lost 7 bases, V lost 0 bases, and 6 bases had no gene match. Looked up from germline, CDR1 is SGDLS and CDR2 is YYNGEE. The CDR3 runs to 15 residues. The CDR3 DNA is TGTGCCAGCAGCGTAGAGACAGGGAGAAGCGGGGAGCTGTTTTTT. Protein: CASSVETGRSGELFF. Supplemented by reference TRBV9 and TRBJ2-2, the full variable domain reads DSGVTQTPKHLITATGQRVTLRCSPRSGDLSVYWYQQSLDQGLQFLIQYYNGEERAKGNILERFSAQQFPDLHSELNLSSLELGDSALYFCASSVETGRSGELFFGEGSRLTVL.

This clone came up once. The genes are TRBV19 and TRBJ2-2; 7 positions agree with TRBD1. V dropped 4 bases and J dropped 4; count of bases not matched to a gene: 6. The CDR3 runs to 15 residues. Germline lookup yields CDR1 LNHDA and CDR2 SQIVND (reference sequence). CDR3 sequence: CASSKPSGGTGELFF. In nucleotides, the CDR3 is TGTGCCAGTAGTAAGCCATCAGGGGGCACCGGGGAGCTGTTTTTT.

Only a few counts were recorded for this clone. Other DNA sequences from this sample encode an identical CDR3 as well. The chain is built from TRBV20-1 and TRBJ1-1; no reliable D call. Trimming cost V 5 bases and J 1 base, with 5 bases left between them. Germline CDR1 and CDR2: DFQATT and SNEGSKA (reference sequence). This CDR3 has 11 amino acids. The CDR3 reads CSAPGNTEAFF. The CDR3 DNA reads TGCAGTGCTCCGGGGAACACTGAAGCTTTCTTT.

The chain joins TRBV7-2 to TRBJ1-5, with 7 bases aligning to TRBD1. Trimming cost V 5 bases and J 6 bases; bases outside gene matches: 7. Germline CDR1 reads SGHTA; CDR2 reads FQGNSA. This CDR3 is built from 14 residues. Written as DNA, the CDR3 is TGTGCCAGCAGCCCCCGGCAGGGGGGTCAGCCCCAGCATTTT. Its protein product is CASSPRQGGQPQHF.

This rearrangement joins TRBV7-2 to TRBJ2-7; 8 positions agree with TRBD2. Germline trimming cut 5 bases from V and 3 bases from J; bases unmatched to any gene: 6. There are 14 residues in the CDR3. Germline CDR1 reads SGHTA; CDR2 reads FQGNSA. The CDR3 loop is CASSTGGGLYEQYF. CDR3 sequence (DNA): TGTGCCAGCAGCACGGGCGGGGGGCTCTACGAGCAGTACTTC.

The gene calls are TRBV19 and TRBJ1-2, with D uncertain. The CDR3 loop spans 12 amino acids. V lost 3 bases to trimming and J lost 6 bases, with 8 bases between them. The germline CDR1 and CDR2 sequences are LNHDA and SQIVND (reference sequence). CDR3 protein: CASSINGDGYTF. The CDR3 DNA sequence: TGTGCCAGTAGTATTAACGGGGATGGCTACACCTTC. Supplemented by reference TRBV19 and TRBJ1-2, the full variable domain reads DGGITQSPKYLFRKEGQNVTLSCEQNLNHDAMYWYRQDPGQGLRLIYYSQIVNDFQKGDIAEGYSVSREKKESFPLTVTSAQKNPTAFYLCASSINGDGYTFGSGTRLTVV.